The T cell receptor (beta chain) described here comes from a study of blood T cells in healthy people across ages. This clonotype has at least ten counts. A sample-barcoded 5' primer and a J-beta primer mix were used in a second PCR of about 6 to 11 cycles. All cDNA molecules were each tagged by a template-switch adaptor with 12 random nucleotides. TCRdb reanalysed the 5' RACE reads using MiXCR and keeps one entry per CDR3 protein. The sample consists of 870,000 or so distinct CDR3 sequences, roughly 26% of them appearing once. The study isolated at least 6.5 million PBMCs from each sample. The extraction recovered at least 5.5 micrograms of total RNA per sample. The germline V gene has CDR1 KGHDR and CDR2 SFDVKD. The ends were cut back, 3 bases at V and 5 bases at J, with 11 bases in the middle. The CDR3 is 14 residues long.

The source is an elderly woman in good health. Sequenced: blood. The rearrangement links TRBV24-1 to TRBJ2-3, with D perhaps matching TRBD1 (6 bases). This chain's CDR3 is CATSDTATGDTQYF. The CDR3 DNA reads TGTGCCACCAGTGATACTGCGACAGGAGATACGCAGTATTTT.